A selection of T cell receptor beta chains follows, all from one sample in a study of response to subunit inactivated influenza vaccine. TCRdb re-derived calls from the RT-PCR reads in MiXCR, one entry per CDR3 protein. The table lists under 200,000 distinct CDR3 sequences, roughly 10% of them singletons, with roughly a third in the top ten. This sample comprised CD8+ T cells sorted from PBMCs, obtained less than 30 months after vaccination. Source of these receptors: a man aged 50 to 69 who received an inactivated influenza vaccine. Each CDR3 is given with its conserved first and last residue. The D gene is left open where the match is weak. Clone size is shown for a subset of rows, as once, few, many or a class of expanded clone.

d_call: TRBD2; j_call: TRBJ2-2; v_call: TRBV7-6; clone_size: NA; cdr3_nt: TGTGCCAGCAGCTCGGGACTAGCGGGGGGCTCGTACACCGGGGAGCTGTTTTTT; cdr3_aa: CASSSGLAGGSYTGELFF
d_call: TRBD2; j_call: TRBJ2-1; v_call: TRBV29-1; clone_size: few; cdr3_nt: TGCAGCGTTGAAGGGCGGGAGGGCCATTACAATGAGCAGTTCTTC; cdr3_aa: CSVEGREGHYNEQFF
d_call: NA; j_call: TRBJ2-7; v_call: TRBV27; clone_size: many; cdr3_nt: TGTGCCAGCAGTTTAACGGGGGCCTACGAGCAGTACTTC; cdr3_aa: CASSLTGAYEQYF
d_call: NA; j_call: TRBJ2-1; v_call: TRBV4-1; clone_size: NA; cdr3_nt: TGCGCCAGCAGCCAAATACATCGCTCTGGGGAGCAGTTCTTC; cdr3_aa: CASSQIHRSGEQFF
d_call: TRBD1; j_call: TRBJ2-1; v_call: TRBV7-9; clone_size: few; cdr3_nt: TGTGCCAGCAGCGCACCCGGGACAGGGCACAATTGGGAGCAGTTCTTC; cdr3_aa: CASSAPGTGHNWEQFF
d_call: NA; j_call: TRBJ2-7; v_call: TRBV7-2; clone_size: few; cdr3_nt: TGTGCCAGCAGCTTAGCGCTCGGTTACTACGAGCAGTACTTC; cdr3_aa: CASSLALGYYEQYF
d_call: NA; j_call: TRBJ2-3; v_call: TRBV12-3/TRBV12-4; clone_size: NA; cdr3_nt: TGTGCCAGCAGTTTTTCCGAGGGAAGCACAGATACGCAGTATTTT; cdr3_aa: CASSFSEGSTDTQYF
d_call: TRBD2; j_call: TRBJ2-1; v_call: TRBV12-3/TRBV12-4; clone_size: few; cdr3_nt: TGTGCCAGCAGTTTTCGACTAGCGGGAGGCTACAATGAGCAGTTCTTC; cdr3_aa: CASSFRLAGGYNEQFF
d_call: NA; j_call: TRBJ2-2; v_call: TRBV7-9; clone_size: few; cdr3_nt: TGTGCCAGCAGCTCCATTGACACCGGGGAGCTGTTTTTT; cdr3_aa: CASSSIDTGELFF
d_call: NA; j_call: TRBJ2-1; v_call: TRBV15; clone_size: NA; cdr3_nt: TGTGCCACCAGCGACCGGGACAAGGCCTACAATGAGCAGTTCTTC; cdr3_aa: CATSDRDKAYNEQFF
d_call: NA; j_call: TRBJ2-5; v_call: TRBV19; clone_size: few; cdr3_nt: TGTGCCAGTAGTATCGGAGCTGGGGCAGAGACCCAGTACTTC; cdr3_aa: CASSIGAGAETQYF
d_call: TRBD2; j_call: TRBJ2-7; v_call: TRBV29-1; clone_size: few; cdr3_nt: TGCAGCGTTGAAGGGGGGCTAGCGGGGTCCTACGAGCAGTACTTC; cdr3_aa: CSVEGGLAGSYEQYF
d_call: NA; j_call: TRBJ2-5; v_call: TRBV7-9; clone_size: NA; cdr3_nt: TGTGCCAGCACCGAAGGAGTGTTGCCGTACCAAGAGACCCAGTACTTC; cdr3_aa: CASTEGVLPYQETQYF
d_call: TRBD2; j_call: TRBJ2-5; v_call: TRBV6-4; clone_size: many; cdr3_nt: TGTGCCAGCAGTGACGACACTAGCGGGAGTTGGTGGGGGCAAGAGACCCAGTACTTC; cdr3_aa: CASSDDTSGSWWGQETQYF
d_call: NA; j_call: TRBJ2-7; v_call: TRBV7-9; clone_size: NA; cdr3_nt: TGTGCCAGCAGCTTAAACAGACGCTACGAGCAGTACTTC; cdr3_aa: CASSLNRRYEQYF
d_call: TRBD2; j_call: TRBJ2-1; v_call: TRBV9; clone_size: NA; cdr3_nt: TGTGCCAGCAGCGTACTAGCGGGAGGTTATGAGCAGTTCTTC; cdr3_aa: CASSVLAGGYEQFF
d_call: NA; j_call: TRBJ2-1; v_call: TRBV12-3/TRBV12-4; clone_size: few; cdr3_nt: TGTGCCAGCAGTTTAGGCCCAGCGGGCTTAAACAATGAGCAGTTCTTC; cdr3_aa: CASSLGPAGLNNEQFF
d_call: NA; j_call: TRBJ1-2; v_call: TRBV19; clone_size: few; cdr3_nt: TGTGCCACCCTAGCCGCAGGGTTCTACACCTTC; cdr3_aa: CATLAAGFYTF
d_call: NA; j_call: TRBJ2-3; v_call: TRBV28; clone_size: once; cdr3_nt: TGTGCCAGCAGTCCGGTCGAGACCAGCACAGATACGCAGTATTTT; cdr3_aa: CASSPVETSTDTQYF
d_call: NA; j_call: TRBJ2-7; v_call: TRBV29-1; clone_size: many; cdr3_nt: TGCAGCGTTGCAGGGGGGACAGTGTCCTACGAGCAGTACTTC; cdr3_aa: CSVAGGTVSYEQYF
d_call: NA; j_call: TRBJ2-3; v_call: TRBV11-3; clone_size: many; cdr3_nt: TGTGCCAGCAGCTTAGTCGGCGGGGATACGCAGTATTTT; cdr3_aa: CASSLVGGDTQYF
d_call: NA; j_call: TRBJ2-5; v_call: TRBV6-1; clone_size: NA; cdr3_nt: TGTGCCACCCGGGGGGCTAGCGGACAAGAGACCCAGTACTTC; cdr3_aa: CATRGASGQETQYF
d_call: TRBD2; j_call: TRBJ2-2; v_call: TRBV3-1; clone_size: many; cdr3_nt: TGTGCCAGCAGCCCAGCGGGACTAGCGGGCATTAACACCGGGGAGCTGTTTTTT; cdr3_aa: CASSPAGLAGINTGELFF
d_call: TRBD1; j_call: TRBJ2-3; v_call: TRBV27; clone_size: NA; cdr3_nt: TGTGCCAGCAGTCCCGAACAGGGGTCTAGCACAGATACGCAGTATTTT; cdr3_aa: CASSPEQGSSTDTQYF
d_call: NA; j_call: TRBJ2-3; v_call: TRBV2; clone_size: few; cdr3_nt: TGTGCCAGCAGTGTGGGGGTACTCTCTAGCACAGATACGCAGTATTTT; cdr3_aa: CASSVGVLSSTDTQYF
d_call: NA; j_call: TRBJ1-5; v_call: TRBV28; clone_size: NA; cdr3_nt: TGTGCCAGCAGTTTTTTCGCCAATCAGCCCCAGCATTTT; cdr3_aa: CASSFFANQPQHF
d_call: NA; j_call: TRBJ1-1; v_call: TRBV11-2; clone_size: few; cdr3_nt: TGTGCCAGCAGCTTAGAGCCCCGGGGGGAAGGGGTGAACACTGAAGCTTTCTTT; cdr3_aa: CASSLEPRGEGVNTEAFF
d_call: TRBD1; j_call: TRBJ2-3; v_call: TRBV12-3/TRBV12-4; clone_size: many; cdr3_nt: TGTGCCAGCAGTTTTCGGGACAGGGAAGGCACAGATACGCAGTATTTT; cdr3_aa: CASSFRDREGTDTQYF
d_call: NA; j_call: TRBJ2-3; v_call: TRBV7-9; clone_size: few; cdr3_nt: TGTGCCAGCAGCTTACTACCAGATACGCAGTATTTT; cdr3_aa: CASSLLPDTQYF
d_call: NA; j_call: TRBJ2-5; v_call: TRBV27; clone_size: many; cdr3_nt: TGTGCCAGCAGTTTGTGGGGGAAGGGGGAGACCCAGTACTTC; cdr3_aa: CASSLWGKGETQYF
d_call: NA; j_call: TRBJ1-1; v_call: TRBV4-1; clone_size: few; cdr3_nt: TGCGCCAGCAACCAAGGGGGAGGGACTGAAGCTTTCTTT; cdr3_aa: CASNQGGGTEAFF
d_call: NA; j_call: TRBJ1-4; v_call: TRBV5-6; clone_size: few; cdr3_nt: TGTGCCAGCAGCCCCTGGCCGCGGACTAATGAAAAACTGTTTTTT; cdr3_aa: CASSPWPRTNEKLFF